One sample yielded the 5 T cell receptor beta chains listed below, sequenced in a study of cytomegalovirus exposure and HLA in healthy donors. The PCR ran on 60 Vbeta and 13 Jbeta primers. Some clones are missing from TCRdb's copy, which holds only in-frame ones; the method was immunoSEQ multiplex PCR. The sample contains more than 90,000 clones, around 75% of which appear only once. Sequencing was performed on PBMCs. Receptors originate from a woman aged 25-40 years in good health and CMV-seronegative.

This rearrangement joins TRBV7-9 to TRBJ2-1; D ambiguous. From germline, CDR1 is SEHNR and CDR2 FQNEAQ (reference sequence). The CDR3 spans 16 residues. The V end lost 5 bases, the J end lost 4 bases, and 18 bases lay between the germline ends. The CDR3 here is CASSKPALPGYNEQFF. The DNA for the CDR3 is TGTGCCAGCAGCAAACCGGCCCTCCCGGGTTACAATGAGCAGTTCTTC.

The chain carries TRBV6-6 and TRBJ1-5; perhaps TRBD1 as D (6 bases). Germline CDR1 MNHNY, CDR2 SVGAGI (reference sequence). V gave up 4 bases and J gave up 2 bases, with 12 bases separating them. CDR3 size: 15 residues. In nucleotides, the CDR3 is TGTGCCAGCAGTTCACAGGGTACTGGCAATCAGCCCCAGCATTTT. It translates to CASSSQGTGNQPQHF.

The V gene is TRBV6-5, the J gene TRBJ1-5; D gene unclear. The CDR3 spans 12 residues. Germline V gene sequence: CDR1 MNHEY, CDR2 SVGAGI. The germline V and J ends were trimmed by 10 bases and 2 bases, with 9 bases remaining between them. The chain's CDR3 is CATASGNQPQHF. The CDR3 DNA reads as TGTGCCACCGCCTCAGGCAATCAGCCCCAGCATTTT.

This clone was counted a few times. V usage is TRBV6-6 and J usage is TRBJ1-5, with no clear D. V was cut by 2 bases and J by 2 bases, with 7 bases left in between. This CDR3 is built from 14 residues. The germline CDR1 and CDR2 sequences are MNHNY and SVGAGI (reference sequence). CDR3: CASSYGRGNQPQHF. The CDR3 coding sequence is TGTGCCAGCAGTTACGGGAGGGGCAATCAGCCCCAGCATTTT.

The DNA for the CDR3 is TGTGCCAGCAGCCAGGTGGGTCGGCGTAAGGCGCAGTTCTTC. This codes for CASSQVGRRKAQFF. V is TRBV7-9 and J is TRBJ2-1; D is unclear. V shed 5 bases and J shed 12 bases, with 20 bases lying between them. From germline, CDR1 is SEHNR and CDR2 FQNEAQ (reference sequence). The CDR3 spans 14 residues.